This TCR beta chain was recorded in a study of cytomegalovirus exposure and HLA in healthy donors. The study, taken as a whole, reports: Investigators reported about 160 TCR beta chains as tied to cytomegalovirus.

To note about this clone: Its cognate antigen is unknown.

The V segment lost 5 bases and the J segment 1 base; nucleotides outside the gene matches: 8. The CDR3 is made up of 15 amino acids. Per the germline V gene, CDR1 is SGHTA and CDR2 is FQGTGA. The PCR had 60 Vbeta and 13 Jbeta primers. Produced via immunoSEQ multiplex PCR; TCRdb's table is partial and in-frame only. The data hold roughly 150,000 clones, with 70% to 75% observed a single time. Material: PBMCs. J is TRBJ2-7 and V is TRBV7-3; 7 bases match TRBD2. The receptor comes from a woman in her thirties in good health and CMV-seronegative. The CDR3, as DNA: TGTGCCAGCAGCACAGCGGGGAAAGTTTCCTACGAGCAGTACGTC. This gives the protein CASSTAGKVSYEQYV.